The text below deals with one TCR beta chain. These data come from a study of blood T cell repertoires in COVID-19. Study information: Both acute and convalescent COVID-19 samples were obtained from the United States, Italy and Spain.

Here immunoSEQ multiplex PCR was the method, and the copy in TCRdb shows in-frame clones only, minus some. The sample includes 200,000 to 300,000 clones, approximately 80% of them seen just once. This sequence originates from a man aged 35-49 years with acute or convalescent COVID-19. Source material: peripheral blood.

CDR3 region: CASSPEGYEQYF. The DNA of the CDR3 is TGTGCCAGCAGCCCAGAGGGCTACGAGCAGTACTTC. V gene TRBV7-9 combines with J gene TRBJ2-7, with a weak D call TRBD2 (5 bases). The germline V gene has CDR1 SEHNR and CDR2 FQNEAQ (reference sequence). The CDR3 length is 12 residues. V was trimmed by 5 bases and J by 3 bases, leaving 8 bases between them.